Presented here are 21 T cell receptor beta chains from one specimen sequenced in a study of beta chain features in type 1 diabetes. The investigators reverse transcribed all of the isolated RNA, so they sequenced expressed TCRB transcripts. Clones were sequenced by immunoSEQ multiplex PCR, and TCRdb holds only the in-frame ones, with some missing. The repertoire consists of around 190,000 clones, with approximately 13% occurring once and the leading ten covering roughly 0.6%. Input material: central memory CD4+ T cells from blood. Receptors were obtained from a woman in her late teens or twenties in good health.

A few counts support this clone. The V and J genes are TRBV18 and TRBJ2-1; 12 nucleotides align to TRBD1. V dropped 1 base and J dropped 7; count of bases not matched to a gene: 8. Germline V gene data show CDR1 as KGHSH and CDR2 as LQKENI. This CDR3 region has 17 residues. CDR3 in amino acids: CASSPLGTGGKVNEQFF. CDR3 nucleotides: TGTGCCAGCTCACCACTTGGGACAGGGGGCAAGGTGAATGAGCAGTTCTTC.

J is TRBJ2-2 and V is TRBV19; D possibly corresponds to TRBD1 (6 bases). The CDR3 sequence is 15 residues long. Germline CDR1 and CDR2: LNHDA and SQIVND (reference sequence). V lost 5 bases, J lost 3 bases, and 13 bases lay in between. The CDR3 loop reads CASSPRTAYTGELFF. The CDR3, as DNA: TGTGCCAGTAGTCCGCGGACAGCATACACCGGGGAGCTGTTTTTT.

V is TRBV7-2 and J is TRBJ2-1, with TRBD2 matching 7 bases. Germline V CDR1 and CDR2: SGHTA, FQGNSA. This CDR3 region has 15 residues. With V trimmed by 1 base and J by 9 bases, 9 bases remained unmatched. This CDR3 is CASSLVGGRESEQFF. The CDR3 bases are TGTGCCAGCAGCTTAGTGGGTGGGCGGGAGAGTGAGCAGTTCTTC.

The gene calls are TRBV7-2 and TRBJ2-7, with 7 bases that match TRBD1. The CDR3 extends over 15 amino acids. Losses at the gene ends were 4 bases for V and 3 bases for J; bases not matched to a gene: 9. CDR1 is SGHTA, CDR2 FQGNSA, per germline. This CDR3 reads CASSSLFGTVYEQYF. For the CDR3, the DNA is TGTGCCAGCAGCTCCTTATTTGGGACAGTCTACGAGCAGTACTTC.

The chain employs TRBV28 and TRBJ2-1; D is perhaps TRBD1 (5 bases). Germline-derived CDR1 and CDR2 are MDHEN and SYDVKM. The CDR3 is 17 residues long. Trimming left V 5 bases short and J 0 bases short, with 17 bases between. This CDR3 reads CASSPTLYRSSYNEQFF. The DNA of the CDR3 is TGTGCCAGCAGTCCAACCTTGTACAGGTCCTCCTACAATGAGCAGTTCTTC. The full variable domain, completed using reference TRBV28 and TRBJ2-1, is DVKVTQSSRYLVKRTGEKVFLECVQDMDHENMFWYRQDPGLGLRLIYFSYDVKMKEKGDIPEGYSVSREKKERFSLILESASTNQTSMYLCASSPTLYRSSYNEQFFGPGTRLTVL.

This clone came up a few times. The chain combines TRBV6-5 with TRBJ1-2; the D is unclear. V gave up 8 bases and J gave up 1 base, with 5 bases separating them. CDR1 and CDR2 (germline): MNHEY, SVGAGI. The CDR3 runs to 11 residues. This CDR3 reads CASSGNYGYTF. The CDR3 DNA follows: TGTGCCAGCTCCGGTAACTATGGCTACACCTTC.

The chain employs TRBV5-4 and TRBJ2-7, with TRBD2 matching over 13 bases. Germline lookup yields CDR1 SGHNT and CDR2 YYREEE (reference sequence). The ends lost 4 bases at V and 2 bases at J; junction bases unmatched: 12. This CDR3 has 18 amino acids. The CDR3 loop is CASSQGWTSGSLAYEQYF. The CDR3 nucleotides are TGTGCCAGCAGCCAAGGGTGGACTAGCGGGAGTCTCGCCTACGAGCAGTACTTC.

This chain connects TRBV6-5 to TRBJ2-7; TRBD2 matches at 8 bases. The CDR3 extends over 14 amino acids. Germline V gene lookup returns CDR1 MNHEY and CDR2 SVGAGI. Trimming at V came to 5 bases and at J to 6 bases, leaving 9 bases not matched to a gene. CDR3: CASSTGGERGEQYF. The CDR3 bases are TGTGCCAGCAGTACGGGAGGGGAGCGAGGCGAGCAGTACTTC.

This clone was found a few times. The chain combines TRBV2 with TRBJ1-5; 7 bases are a match to TRBD1. The V gene end was trimmed by 4 bases and the J gene end by 7 bases; junction bases not matched to a gene: 7. Germline lookup yields CDR1 SNHLY and CDR2 FYNNEI. The CDR3 runs to 14 residues. The CDR3: CASSVVGGGQPQHF. The CDR3 DNA reads as TGTGCCAGCAGTGTAGTAGGGGGCGGGCAGCCCCAGCATTTT.

The rearrangement links TRBV15 to TRBJ1-5; TRBD1 agrees at 10 bases. This CDR3 spans 16 amino acids. Germline loops: CDR1 LNHNV, CDR2 YYDKDF (reference sequence). J lost 4 bases, V lost 5 bases, and 8 bases had no gene match. CDR3 sequence (DNA): TGTGCCACCAGCGATAAGAGGACAGGGGGAAATCAGCCCCAGCATTTT. Translating gives CATSDKRTGGNQPQHF.

This clone was counted between two and nine times. One junction end does not reproduce the germline sequence, and a read error may be involved. The J gene is TRBJ1-1, the V gene TRBV15; TRBD1 matches 7 bases. The CDR3 covers 15 residues. Germline V gene sequence: CDR1 LNHNV, CDR2 YYDKDF (reference sequence). This CDR3 is CATSRDGRGNPEAFF. Here the CDR3 DNA reads TGTGCCACCAGCAGAGATGGCAGGGGGAACCCTGAAGCTTTCTTT.

A few counts support this clone. V and J are TRBV28 and TRBJ1-5; maybe TRBD1 (5 bases). Germline CDR1 and CDR2: MDHEN and SYDVKM. The germline V and J ends were trimmed by 3 bases and 4 bases, with 10 bases remaining between them. This CDR3 contains 14 residues. DNA for the CDR3: TGTGCCAGCAGTTTCGAGCGGGGGAATCAGCCCCAGCATTTT. It codes for CASSFERGNQPQHF. Complete variable domain (other parts from reference TRBV28 and TRBJ1-5): DVKVTQSSRYLVKRTGEKVFLECVQDMDHENMFWYRQDPGLGLRLIYFSYDVKMKEKGDIPEGYSVSREKKERFSLILESASTNQTSMYLCASSFERGNQPQHFGDGTRLSIL.

The chain is built from TRBV28 and TRBJ2-4, with TRBD2 matching over 10 bases. CDR1 MDHEN and CDR2 SYDVKM come from the germline V gene. Trimming at V came to 1 base and at J to 3 bases, leaving 0 bases not matched to a gene. The CDR3 consists of 15 residues. The chain's CDR3 is CASSLLAGGKNIQYF. The DNA for the CDR3 is TGTGCCAGCAGTTTATTAGCGGGAGGCAAAAACATTCAGTACTTC.

This clone was recorded a few times. The V gene is TRBV29-1, the J gene TRBJ2-6, with D maybe TRBD1 (5 bases). The germline gives CDR1 SQVTM, CDR2 ANQGSEA. The CDR3 runs 15 residues. V was pared by 4 bases and J by 0 bases, with 10 bases between. CDR3 coding DNA: TGCAGCGTTGTGCCAGGGAACTCTGGGGCCAACGTCCTGACTTTC. It specifies CSVVPGNSGANVLTF.

A word on this clone: The sample carries other DNA sequences with the same CDR3. The chain couples TRBV28 to TRBJ1-1, with D possibly TRBD1 on 6 matching bases. Trimming shortened V by 3 bases and J by 0 bases, and 8 bases separated the two germline ends. CDR3 length equals 14 residues. The germline V gene encodes CDR1 MDHEN and CDR2 SYDVKM. For the CDR3, the DNA is TGTGCCAGCAGTTTTGGGGGCCTGAACACTGAAGCTTTCTTT. Encoded protein: CASSFGGLNTEAFF. The full variable domain, completed using reference TRBV28 and TRBJ1-1, is DVKVTQSSRYLVKRTGEKVFLECVQDMDHENMFWYRQDPGLGLRLIYFSYDVKMKEKGDIPEGYSVSREKKERFSLILESASTNQTSMYLCASSFGGLNTEAFFGQGTRLTVV.

The chain has TRBV28 and TRBJ1-5, with a weak D call TRBD1 (5 bases). The CDR3 has 13 residues. The germline CDR1 and CDR2 sequences are MDHEN and SYDVKM. V shed 2 bases and J shed 6 bases, with 8 bases lying between them. Written as DNA, the CDR3 is TGTGCCAGCAGTTTAGCAGGGTCTCAGCCCCAGCATTTT. Protein: CASSLAGSQPQHF.

The genes are TRBV6-1 and TRBJ2-3; TRBD1 matches at 8 bases. V was clipped by 8 bases and J by 3 bases; unmatched bases: 4. The CDR3 runs 13 residues. CDR1 and CDR2 from the germline V gene are MNHNS and SASEGT. This CDR3 reads CASSGQGTDTQYF. CDR3 DNA sequence: TGTGCCAGCTCCGGACAGGGTACAGATACGCAGTATTTT.

V is TRBV15 and J is TRBJ2-2; D possibly corresponds to TRBD2 (5 bases). The CDR3 covers 11 residues. The V gene lost 8 bases and the J gene lost 7 bases, with 8 bases spanning the gap. The germline V gene has CDR1 LNHNV and CDR2 YYDKDF (reference sequence). The CDR3 loop is CATRGIGELFF. CDR3 coding DNA: TGTGCCACCCGAGGGATCGGGGAGCTGTTTTTT.

The sample holds a few counts of this clone. This rearrangement joins TRBV28 to TRBJ2-2; TRBD2 aligns across 7 bases. V lost 5 bases to trimming and J lost 4 bases; unmatched junction nucleotides: 10. The CDR3 length is 16 residues. Per the germline V gene, CDR1 is MDHEN and CDR2 is SYDVKM. CDR3 sequence (DNA): TGTGCCAGCAGTGGTGGCGGGAGTCTCACCACCGGGGAGCTGTTTTTT. It yields the protein CASSGGGSLTTGELFF.

Only a few counts were recorded for this clone. V usage is TRBV7-3 and J usage is TRBJ2-5; TRBD2 aligns across 8 bases. J gave up 2 bases and V 2 bases, and 7 bases lay outside the gene matches. CDR1 and CDR2 from the germline V gene are SGHTA and FQGTGA. The CDR3 is 16 amino acids. CDR3 sequence: CASSLSGRVRQETQYF. The CDR3 DNA reads as TGTGCCAGCAGCTTATCCGGGAGGGTGAGGCAAGAGACCCAGTACTTC.

The chain links TRBV2 to TRBJ1-1, with 7 bases aligning to TRBD1. Unmatched junction bases numbered 8, after V lost 6 bases and J lost 1 base. Per germline, CDR1 SNHLY and CDR2 FYNNEI. The CDR3 extends over 15 amino acids. The CDR3 is CASSEQGLRNTEAFF. In DNA, the CDR3 is TGTGCCAGCAGCGAACAGGGGTTAAGGAACACTGAAGCTTTCTTT.